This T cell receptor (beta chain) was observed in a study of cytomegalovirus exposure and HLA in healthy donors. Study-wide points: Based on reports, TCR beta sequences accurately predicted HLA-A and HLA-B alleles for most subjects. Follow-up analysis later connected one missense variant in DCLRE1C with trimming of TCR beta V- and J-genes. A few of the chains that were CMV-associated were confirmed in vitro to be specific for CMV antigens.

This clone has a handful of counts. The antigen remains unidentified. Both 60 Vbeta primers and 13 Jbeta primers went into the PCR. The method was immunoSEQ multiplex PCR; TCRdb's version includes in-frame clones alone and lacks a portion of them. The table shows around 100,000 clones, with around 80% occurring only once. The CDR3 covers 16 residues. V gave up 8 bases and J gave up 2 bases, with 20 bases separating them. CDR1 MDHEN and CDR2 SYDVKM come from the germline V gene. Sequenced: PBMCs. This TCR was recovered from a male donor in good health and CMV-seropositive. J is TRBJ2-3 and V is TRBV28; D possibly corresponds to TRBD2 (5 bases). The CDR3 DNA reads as TGTGCCAGCTGGCCCCCCCGAGGGCAGATCACAGATACGCAGTATTTT. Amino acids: CASWPPRGQITDTQYF.